The 14 T cell receptor beta chains presented below share a single source sample, sequenced in a study of OX40 agonist ivuxolimab in advanced cancers. TCRdb's table, derived via immunoSEQ multiplex PCR, lists solely in-frame clones and lacks some. The top ten clones hold about 0.49% of a sample with about 100,000 clones, roughly 90% of them seen once. Sequenced here: CD4+ or CD8+ T cells sorted from blood, sampled in a trial of the OX40 agonist ivuxolimab. Receptor source: an adult with an advanced solid tumor such as melanoma, head and neck, liver or kidney cancer.

V usage is TRBV27 and J usage is TRBJ1-5; no firm D call. The CDR3 contains 14 residues. CDR1 and CDR2 (germline): MNHEY, SMNVEV (reference sequence). V was clipped by 3 bases and J by 6 bases, with 12 bases between them. The chain's CDR3 is CASSFNTVAQPQHF. CDR3 DNA: TGTGCCAGCAGTTTCAACACCGTCGCTCAGCCCCAGCATTTT.

The genes are TRBV19 and TRBJ1-1; a possible D gene is TRBD1 (5 bases). The CDR3 has 14 amino acids. The V gene lost 3 bases and the J gene lost 5 bases, with 13 bases spanning the gap. CDR1 and CDR2 from the germline V gene are LNHDA and SQIVND (reference sequence). The CDR3 DNA sequence: TGTGCCAGTAGTATTTTGGGGGGGTGGACTGAAGCTTTCTTT. This translates into CASSILGGWTEAFF.

This chain joins TRBV28 and TRBJ2-5; 7 nucleotides match TRBD1. CDR1 and CDR2 from the germline V gene are MDHEN and SYDVKM. The V segment lost 5 bases and the J segment 3 bases; nucleotides outside the gene matches: 3. CDR3 length equals 13 residues. This CDR3 reads CASSPGQEETQYF. CDR3 bases: TGTGCCAGCAGTCCTGGACAGGAAGAGACCCAGTACTTC.

The chain combines TRBV7-2 with TRBJ2-5; the D gene is possibly TRBD1 (6 bases). Germline CDR1 and CDR2: SGHTA and FQGNSA. The CDR3 length is 14 residues. V was trimmed by 4 bases and J by 5 bases, leaving 14 bases between them. In nucleotides, the CDR3 is TGTGCCAGCAGCTCAAAGACAGGAAGGGAGACCCAGTACTTC. As protein: CASSSKTGRETQYF.

This clone was recorded a few times. The gene calls are TRBV18 and TRBJ2-1; 7 bases match TRBD2. This CDR3 has 18 amino acids. With V trimmed by 3 bases and J by 3 bases, 14 bases remained unmatched. Per germline, CDR1 KGHSH and CDR2 LQKENI. The CDR3 nucleotides read TGTGCCAGCTCACCCCTTGTTTCTAGCGGAGACCTCTACAATGAGCAGTTCTTC. Translation gives CASSPLVSSGDLYNEQFF.

The V gene is TRBV4-2, the J gene TRBJ2-1; unclear D gene. The ends were cut back, 3 bases at V and 3 bases at J, with 9 bases in the middle. The germline CDR1 and CDR2 sequences are LGHNA and YNFKEQ. The CDR3 extends over 14 amino acids. CDR3: CASSHQESYNEQFF. The CDR3 nucleotides are TGTGCCAGCAGCCACCAGGAAAGCTACAATGAGCAGTTCTTC.

The chain has TRBV5-4 and TRBJ2-4, with a weak D call TRBD1 (5 bases). Trimming removed 2 bases at V and 6 bases at J, with 6 bases between. Germline assignment: CDR1 SGHNT and CDR2 YYREEE (reference sequence). The CDR3 is 12 residues long. CDR3 residues: CASSFQGNIQYF. The CDR3 DNA follows: TGTGCCAGCAGCTTTCAGGGAAACATTCAGTACTTC.

This chain joins TRBV7-2 and TRBJ2-7; D is possibly TRBD1 (5 bases). The CDR3 is made up of 14 amino acids. Trimming left V 3 bases short and J 0 bases short, with 9 bases between. CDR1 SGHTA and CDR2 FQGNSA come from the germline V gene. CDR3 region: CASSFQGSSYEQYF. As DNA, the CDR3 is TGTGCCAGCAGCTTTCAGGGCTCCTCCTACGAGCAGTACTTC.

This rearrangement joins TRBV7-3 to TRBJ1-2; D may be TRBD1 (6 bases). The CDR3 spans 12 residues. The V end was cut by 8 bases, the J end by 4 bases, with 11 bases between. Per germline, CDR1 SGHTA and CDR2 FQGTGA. The DNA for the CDR3 is TGTGCCAGCGGGGGCGCAGGCTATGGCTACACCTTC. Its protein product is CASGGAGYGYTF.

V is TRBV2 and J is TRBJ1-5; D is ambiguous. The germline V gene has CDR1 SNHLY and CDR2 FYNNEI. The CDR3 is made up of 15 amino acids. V gave up 5 bases and J gave up 0 bases, with 11 bases separating them. Here the CDR3 DNA reads TGTGCCAGCAGTTCGCTATTTAATAGCAATCAGCCCCAGCATTTT. This encodes CASSSLFNSNQPQHF.

This chain links TRBV28 with TRBJ1-3; no definite D call. Germline lookup yields CDR1 MDHEN and CDR2 SYDVKM. This CDR3 spans 13 amino acids. V dropped 3 bases and J dropped 4 bases, with 7 bases sitting between them. The DNA for the CDR3 is TGTGCCAGCAGTTTGCGCAGGGGAAACACCATATATTTT. It yields the protein CASSLRRGNTIYF. Combining the CDR3 with reference TRBV28 and TRBJ1-3 gives the whole variable domain DVKVTQSSRYLVKRTGEKVFLECVQDMDHENMFWYRQDPGLGLRLIYFSYDVKMKEKGDIPEGYSVSREKKERFSLILESASTNQTSMYLCASSLRRGNTIYFGEGSWLTVV.

The chain couples TRBV27 to TRBJ2-1, with D perhaps TRBD1 (5 bases). V was clipped by 7 bases and J by 2 bases, with 18 bases between them. This CDR3 contains 16 residues. Looked up from germline, CDR1 is MNHEY and CDR2 is SMNVEV (reference sequence). CDR3 nucleotides: TGTGCCAGCATTTTTCCGACAGCCAAACCCTACAATGAGCAGTTCTTC. This sequence encodes CASIFPTAKPYNEQFF.

The V call is TRBV25-1, the J call TRBJ2-7, with D perhaps assigned TRBD1 or TRBD2 (7 bases each). From germline, CDR1 is MGHDK and CDR2 SYGVNS. The CDR3 covers 14 residues. V was pared by 6 bases and J by 2 bases, with 14 bases between. CDR3 coding DNA: TGTGCCAGCAGCAGGGGGGGGGCCGCCTACGAGCAGTACTTC. Encoded protein: CASSRGGAAYEQYF.

This rearrangement joins TRBV11-3 to TRBJ2-2, with 7 bases lining up with TRBD2. Per the germline V gene, CDR1 is SGHNT and CDR2 is YENEEA. The CDR3 loop spans 16 amino acids. After removal of 4 bases from V and 4 bases from J, the junction contained 9 bases not matched to a gene. CDR3 DNA: TGTGCCAGCAGCTCTTCGGCCGGGACTACCACCGGGGAGCTGTTTTTT. It codes for CASSSSAGTTTGELFF.